The 18 T cell receptor beta chains below all came from one sample that was sequenced in a study of T cells in Graves' hyperthyroidism and ophthalmopathy. The investigators amplified TCR beta CDR3 regions from RNA transcripts. With the HTBI primer set, the TCR CDR3 went through a first round of RT-PCR. One entry per CDR3 protein, called by TCRdb with MiXCR from the multiplex PCR reads. The data contain roughly 500,000 distinct CDR3 sequences, 14% of them singletons. Source material: blood. The receptors derive from a woman aged 25 to 39 with Graves' hyperthyroidism that later progressed to Graves' ophthalmopathy.

Points on this clonotype: The junction departs from the called germline gene at one end, perhaps through a read error. This chain connects TRBV5-4 to TRBJ1-2, with D perhaps TRBD1 (6 bases). The CDR3 is 14 residues long. Germline values: CDR1 SGHNT, CDR2 YYREEE (reference sequence). The CDR3 loop reads CASSRDKINYGYAF. The CDR3 region has the DNA TGTGCCAGCAGCAGGGACAAAATCAACTATGGCTACGCCTTC.

In the case of this clonotype: A read error may be the cause here, since a much bigger clone is one base away. The chain links TRBV15 to TRBJ1-2, with D maybe TRBD1 (5 bases). Per the germline V gene, CDR1 is LNHNV and CDR2 is YYDKDF (reference sequence). The CDR3 has 13 amino acids. CDR3 bases: TGTGTCACCAGCAGAGTGTCGGGGCGGGGCTACACCTTC. Translated: CVTSRVSGRGYTF.

This clonotype was seen many times. This chain connects TRBV19 to TRBJ2-7; TRBD2 is a possible D gene (6 bases). Germline assignment: CDR1 LNHDA and CDR2 SQIVND (reference sequence). Trimming pared 2 bases from V and 6 bases from J, leaving 17 bases between. CDR3 length: 15 amino acids. As DNA, the CDR3 is TGTGCCAGTAGTATAAGGGCGGGATCAATATTCGAGCAGTACTTC. Amino acids: CASSIRAGSIFEQYF.

The genes are TRBV27 and TRBJ1-2; possibly TRBD1 for D (5 bases). V dropped 6 bases and J dropped 4 bases, with 15 bases sitting between them. The CDR3 totals 14 residues. The germline V gene encodes CDR1 MNHEY and CDR2 SMNVEV (reference sequence). In DNA, the CDR3 is TGTGCCAGCAGGCCTCTCGGACAAGGCTATGGCTACACCTTC. Residues: CASRPLGQGYGYTF.

This clonotype has at least ten counts. The rearrangement joins TRBV20-1 to TRBJ2-2; tentatively, D is TRBD1 or TRBD2 (5 bases each). Germline assignment: CDR1 DFQATT and CDR2 SNEGSKA (reference sequence). V was shortened by 0 bases and J by 6 bases, with 11 bases between the two germline ends. CDR3 length: 14 residues. CDR3 protein: CSARDRRGAGELFF. CDR3 nucleotides: TGCAGTGCTAGAGATCGTCGAGGGGCCGGGGAGCTGTTTTTT.

This clonotype appeared a few times. The V gene is TRBV9, the J gene TRBJ2-3, with D perhaps matching TRBD2 (7 bases). The germline CDR1 and CDR2 sequences are SGDLS and YYNGEE. CDR3 size: 18 residues. V shed 0 bases and J shed 7 bases, with 24 bases lying between them. The CDR3 DNA reads TGTGCCAGCAGCGTAGCTACGGGAGAGGGGGGGCGCCTATATACGCAGTATTTT. It encodes CASSVATGEGGRLYTQYF.

This clonotype was seen more than once but under ten times. CDR3: CSASSGSTRDEQFF. CDR3 coding DNA: TGCAGTGCATCTAGCGGGAGCACTAGAGATGAGCAGTTCTTC. The chain recombines TRBV20-1 with TRBJ2-1; TRBD2 aligns across 10 bases. From germline, CDR1 is DFQATT and CDR2 SNEGSKA (reference sequence). J was trimmed by 8 bases and V by 6 bases; bases with no gene match: 10. The CDR3 totals 14 residues.

This clonotype has a count of ten or more. The CDR3 DNA reads as TGTGCCAGCAGCTCCCCAACTAGCCGAGTCACAGATACGCAGTATTTT. Its protein is CASSSPTSRVTDTQYF. J is TRBJ2-3 and V is TRBV12-3 or TRBV12-4; D possibly corresponds to TRBD2 (6 bases). The CDR3 is 16 amino acids. V lost 6 bases to trimming and J lost 2 bases, with 18 bases between them.

This clonotype was counted at least ten times. The chain uses TRBV19 and TRBJ1-1; D unclear. CDR1 LNHDA and CDR2 SQIVND come from the germline V gene (reference sequence). There are 15 residues in the CDR3. The germline V and J ends were trimmed by 3 bases and 4 bases, with 15 bases remaining between them. The DNA for the CDR3 is TGTGCCAGTAGTATCCTGGAGCGGGTCGGCACTGAAGCTTTCTTT. This encodes CASSILERVGTEAFF.

In its sample, this clonotype was seen many times. V is TRBV7-3 and J is TRBJ2-1; TRBD2 aligns across 13 bases. The ends lost 4 bases at V and 7 bases at J; junction bases unmatched: 10. The CDR3 runs to 17 residues. The germline V gene has CDR1 SGHTA and CDR2 FQGTGA. The CDR3, as DNA: TGTGCCAGCAGCTCCGATCGGACTAGCGGGAGTGGGAATGAGCAGTTCTTC. It translates to CASSSDRTSGSGNEQFF.

The sample holds many counts of this clonotype. The rearrangement links TRBV9 to TRBJ2-6; TRBD1 might be the D (5 bases). The CDR3 contains 14 residues. Germline V gene sequence: CDR1 SGDLS, CDR2 YYNGEE. V was pared by 3 bases and J by 3 bases, with 7 bases between. Here the CDR3 DNA reads TGTGCCAGCAGCGCCGACAGTGGGGCCAACGTCCTGACTTTC. It specifies CASSADSGANVLTF.

This rearrangement joins TRBV25-1 to TRBJ2-7; D tentatively fits TRBD1 or TRBD2 (5 bases each). The germline V and J ends were trimmed by 6 bases and 4 bases, with 16 bases remaining between them. CDR3 length equals 14 residues. Germline CDR1 and CDR2: MGHDK and SYGVNS. CDR3: CASSAGTLIYEQYF. For the CDR3, the DNA is TGTGCCAGCAGCGCCGGGACCTTAATTTACGAGCAGTACTTC.

V is TRBV18 and J is TRBJ2-3; D is undetermined. CDR3 length: 14 residues. CDR1 and CDR2 from the germline V gene are KGHSH and LQKENI. Trimming left V 3 bases short and J 4 bases short, with 11 bases between. As DNA, the CDR3 is TGTGCCAGCTCACCGAGCCTAGGACCAGATACGCAGTATTTT. Translated, it gives CASSPSLGPDTQYF.

This clonotype was counted at least ten times. This sequence joins TRBV10-3 and TRBJ1-5; possibly TRBD1 for D (6 bases). The germline V gene encodes CDR1 ENHRY and CDR2 SYGVKD. The CDR3 totals 14 residues. V dropped 4 bases and J dropped 5 bases, with 12 bases sitting between them. The CDR3 region is CAISGQAGDQPQHF. The CDR3 DNA is TGTGCCATCAGTGGACAGGCGGGGGATCAGCCCCAGCATTTT.

This clonotype was found many times. The chain employs TRBV6-1 and TRBJ2-7, with 7 positions matching TRBD2. Germline V gives CDR1 MNHNS, CDR2 SASEGT. After removal of 5 bases from V and 3 bases from J, the junction contained 10 bases not matched to a gene. The CDR3 runs 15 residues. The CDR3, as DNA: TGTGCCAGCAGTCCCCGGTTCGAGCGGGACTACGAGCAGTACTTC. Translating it yields CASSPRFERDYEQYF.

The chain has TRBV19 and TRBJ1-1, with 7 bases aligning to TRBD1. From germline, CDR1 is LNHDA and CDR2 SQIVND (reference sequence). This CDR3 spans 18 amino acids. V dropped 1 base and J dropped 3; count of bases not matched to a gene: 14. The CDR3 DNA reads TGTGCCAGTAGTATAGGGGCGTGGGACAGTGGAAGATACACTGAAGCTTTCTTT. This codes for CASSIGAWDSGRYTEAFF.

This clonotype was detected ten times or more. This chain links TRBV27 with TRBJ2-4, with TRBD1 matching 9 bases. This CDR3 region has 14 residues. Germline values: CDR1 MNHEY, CDR2 SMNVEV (reference sequence). The V and J ends lost 5 bases and 8 bases, in that order; junction bases with no gene match: 7. Here the CDR3 DNA reads TGTGCCAGCAGTCCGGGACAGGGAGGGCACATTCAGTACTTC. Amino acids: CASSPGQGGHIQYF.

V usage is TRBV2 and J usage is TRBJ1-2, with TRBD1 matching over 9 bases. V lost 4 bases, J lost 3 bases, and 6 bases stayed unmatched. This CDR3 comprises 15 residues. In germline, CDR1 is SNHLY, CDR2 FYNNEI. The DNA for the CDR3 is TGTGCCAGCAGTGGCGGGGACAGGGACCACTATGGCTACACCTTC. It specifies CASSGGDRDHYGYTF.